Listed here are 16 T cell receptor beta chains from one sample, sequenced in a study of CD8+ T cells in alopecia areata. Treatment given: oral pan-JAK inhibitor, 5-10 mg twice daily. As the sequencing template, cDNA was produced by extracting RNA and reverse transcribing it. The data were produced by immunoSEQ multiplex PCR, yet TCRdb's version contains in-frame clones alone and is incomplete. Seen here are approximately 160,000 clones, 50% to 65% observed once, and the top ten hold about 14%. The starting material was CD4+ T cells sorted from blood, obtained at week 24, from a patient treated with tofacitinib. The receptors shown here come from a human donor with alopecia areata.

This clone is a singleton in its sample. This rearrangement joins TRBV2 to TRBJ2-5, with 8 bases matching TRBD1. This CDR3 comprises 16 residues. Germline V gene lookup returns CDR1 SNHLY and CDR2 FYNNEI. V was clipped by 6 bases and J by 2 bases; unmatched bases: 11. CDR3 sequence: CASRDSTGESQETQYF. In DNA, the CDR3 is TGTGCCAGCAGAGACTCGACAGGGGAATCGCAAGAGACCCAGTACTTC.

This chain connects TRBV29-1 to TRBJ2-7, with 7 nucleotides matching TRBD2. The CDR3 has 13 amino acids. Trimming removed 4 bases from V and 6 bases from J; junction bases left unmatched: 9. The germline CDR1 and CDR2 sequences are SQVTM and ANQGSEA. The CDR3 region has the DNA TGCAGCGTTGTTGTGGGCAGGGAGGGCGAGCAGTACTTC. The encoded protein is CSVVVGREGEQYF.

This sequence joins TRBV2 and TRBJ1-6, with D tentatively TRBD1 (6 bases). Trimming removed 5 bases from V and 7 bases from J, with 15 bases in between. The CDR3 has 15 amino acids. CDR1 and CDR2 (germline): SNHLY, FYNNEI. For the CDR3, the DNA is TGTGCCAGCAGTCGGACAGCCGTAGACAATTCACCCCTCCACTTT. It specifies CASSRTAVDNSPLHF. The full variable domain, in which reference TRBV2 and TRBJ1-6 provide the parts outside the CDR3, is EPEVTQTPSHQVTQMGQEVILRCVPISNHLYFYWYRQILGQKVEFLVSFYNNEISEKSEIFDDQFSVERPDGSNFTLKIRSTKLEDSAMYFCASSRTAVDNSPLHFGNGTRLTVT.

The V and J genes are TRBV2 and TRBJ1-1; tentative D call: TRBD1 (5 bases). This CDR3 has 13 amino acids. Germline loops: CDR1 SNHLY, CDR2 FYNNEI. Trimming left V 8 bases short and J 2 bases short, with 12 bases between. The CDR3 protein is CASVPQGNTEAFF. DNA for the CDR3: TGTGCCAGCGTCCCTCAGGGAAACACTGAAGCTTTCTTT.

The CDR3 is CASRPGTDITEAFF. The CDR3 bases are TGTGCCAGCAGACCCGGGACAGACATCACTGAAGCTTTCTTT. The gene calls are TRBV25-1 and TRBJ1-1; 7 bases line up with TRBD1. The CDR3 extends over 14 amino acids. Trimming cost V 6 bases and J 4 bases; bases outside gene matches: 8. CDR1 and CDR2 from the germline V gene are MGHDK and SYGVNS. Drawing the rest from reference TRBV25-1 and TRBJ1-1, the complete variable domain is EADIYQTPRYLVIGTGKKITLECSQTMGHDKMYWYQQDPGMELHLIHYSYGVNSTEKGDLSSESTVSRIRTEHFPLTLESARPSHTSQYLCASRPGTDITEAFFGQGTRLTVV.

This clone was recorded a few times. The V gene is TRBV4-2, the J gene TRBJ1-2; maybe TRBD1 (6 bases). The V gene's germline CDR1 is LGHNA and CDR2 YNFKEQ. The V end was cut by 3 bases, the J end by 7 bases, with 18 bases between. This CDR3 is built from 15 residues. The DNA of the CDR3 is TGTGCCAGCAGCCAGCAAGGACGCAGAGGGGGTGGCTACACCTTC. It yields the protein CASSQQGRRGGGYTF.

The V and J genes are TRBV27 and TRBJ2-7; D gene uncertain. Trimming removed 4 bases at V and 1 base at J, with 8 bases between. The CDR3 sequence is 13 residues long. Germline CDR1 MNHEY, CDR2 SMNVEV (reference sequence). DNA of the CDR3: TGTGCCAGCAGTTCGGGTAGGTCCTACGAGCAGTACTTC. Its translation is CASSSGRSYEQYF.

The CDR3 here is CASSSSGGSNQPQHF. CDR3 coding DNA: TGTGCCAGCAGTTCCTCCGGGGGTAGCAATCAGCCCCAGCATTTT. The chain carries TRBV6-6 and TRBJ1-5; the D gene is possibly TRBD1 (5 bases). The V gene's germline CDR1 is MNHNY and CDR2 SVGAGI (reference sequence). Trimming cost V 4 bases and J 0 bases, with 10 bases left between them. The CDR3 contains 15 residues.

In this sample, this clone turned up once. The J gene is TRBJ1-2, the V gene TRBV18; D is possibly TRBD1 (6 bases). Trimming shortened V by 6 bases and J by 2 bases, and 10 bases separated the two germline ends. The CDR3 length is 13 residues. Germline V lookup: CDR1 KGHSH, CDR2 LQKENI. The CDR3 region has the DNA TGTGCCAGCTCCCTAGGACAGAACTATGGCTACACCTTC. Its protein is CASSLGQNYGYTF.

This clone was counted between two and nine times. The chain joins TRBV29-1 to TRBJ1-1; TRBD1 might be the D (5 bases). V shed 4 bases and J shed 0 bases, with 12 bases lying between them. Germline CDR1 is SQVTM and CDR2 is ANQGSEA. This CDR3 has 14 residues. CDR3 amino acids: CSVVEQAMNTEAFF. In nucleotides, the CDR3 is TGCAGCGTTGTTGAACAGGCTATGAACACTGAAGCTTTCTTT.

This clone has just a few counts. DNA of the CDR3: TGTGCCTGGACCGGGTGGCGGGGGTGGTCCTACAATGAGCAGTTCTTC. It codes for CAWTGWRGWSYNEQFF. V usage is TRBV30 and J usage is TRBJ2-1; the match to TRBD2 covers 7 bases. The CDR3 covers 16 residues. The trim removed 4 bases at V and 1 base at J, leaving 10 bases unmatched. The germline CDR1 and CDR2 sequences are GTSNPN and SVGIG (reference sequence).

Only one count was recorded for this clone. V usage is TRBV27 and J usage is TRBJ1-5; D is perhaps TRBD1 (5 bases). V gave up 6 bases and J gave up 1 base, with 7 bases separating them. From germline, CDR1 is MNHEY and CDR2 SMNVEV (reference sequence). The CDR3 is 13 residues long. CDR3 nucleotides: TGTGCCAGCAGGGGGACCAGCAATCAGCCCCAGCATTTT. Encoded protein: CASRGTSNQPQHF.

This clone was found a few times. V usage is TRBV7-2 and J usage is TRBJ2-4; the match to TRBD2 covers 7 bases. The J segment lost 6 bases and the V segment lost 2 bases, leaving 7 bases of the junction unmatched. CDR1 is SGHTA and CDR2 is FQGNSA in the germline V gene. The CDR3 consists of 15 residues. CDR3 coding DNA: TGTGCCAGCAGCTTAACGGGGGGAGGTGGAAACATTCAGTACTTC. It encodes CASSLTGGGGNIQYF.

Details on this clone: The junction does not match germline at one end; this may be a read error. The rearrangement uses TRBV29-1 and TRBJ2-7; either TRBD1 or TRBD2 may supply D (5 bases each). Germline values: CDR1 SQVTM, CDR2 ANQGSEA. The CDR3 loop spans 13 amino acids. CDR3 bases: TGCAGCGTCGAAGGGCCTCGGGACGACGAGCAGTACTTC. Protein product: CSVEGPRDDEQYF.

To note about this clone: The same CDR3 also results from other DNA sequences found in this sample. The chain joins TRBV6-5 to TRBJ2-5; D tentatively reads TRBD1 or TRBD2 (6 bases each). This CDR3 has 14 residues. Trimming stripped 0 bases from V and 2 bases from J, with 7 bases between. From germline, CDR1 is MNHEY and CDR2 SVGAGI. The CDR3 spells CASSYSGGQETQYF. The CDR3 DNA reads as TGTGCCAGCAGTTACTCAGGGGGGCAAGAGACCCAGTACTTC.

The chain recombines TRBV4-1 with TRBJ2-5; 10 positions agree with TRBD1. Trimming took 1 base from V and 4 from J; bases not matched to a gene: 6. Germline V lookup: CDR1 MGHRA, CDR2 YSYEKL. This CDR3 spans 16 amino acids. The CDR3: CASSQGGTGAAETQYF. The DNA of the CDR3 is TGCGCCAGCAGCCAAGGAGGGACAGGGGCGGCAGAGACCCAGTACTTC.